The T cell receptor (beta chain) described here comes from a study of PD-L1 blockade in urothelial cancer (dated by TCRdb to 2016 to 2017). Context from the whole study: All patients started therapy in about 2014 and received atezolizumab 1,200 mg intravenously every 3 weeks. About 90% of the roughly 29 patients were males with bladder-origin urothelial cancer, and about 60% of the 29 reported a prior smoking history. An ECOG performance status of 0 or 1 was recorded for the patients, and 0 to 3 prior chemotherapy regimens had been received by the patients. Blood samples were analyzed at 3 weeks after treatment start (second dose) and at 6 weeks after treatment start. Blood samples gave a median of about 130,000 T cells and 88,000 or so unique TCRs, with a median clonality of about 0.078. An exploratory multi-omic analysis was conducted of the somatic, immune and clinical correlates of response to PD-L1 blockade with atezolizumab in urothelial cancer. Pretreatment tumor samples and matched peripheral blood, collected serially before and after atezolizumab treatment, underwent TCR sequencing. Durable clinical benefit meant progression-free survival longer than 6 months, and TCR features were also tested against progression-free and overall survival. In the same patients, whole exome sequencing and RNA sequencing of pretreatment tumors were performed in addition to TCR sequencing. Durable clinical benefit was achieved by nine patients and was not achieved by 20 patients. Some 30 patients had pretreatment blood TCR-seq, around 24 had at least one posttreatment blood collection, and around 24 had tumor TCR-seq.

CDR1 MNHNS and CDR2 SASEGT were looked up in the germline V gene. V trim: 0 bases; J trim: 2 bases; unmatched bases: 4. The CDR3 runs 17 amino acids, cysteine and phenylalanine included. The entry retains the CDR3 DNA only, 51 bases that are in frame from base 1. The time point label of this sample denotes: pretreatment peripheral blood. A cohort of about 31 patients with locally advanced or metastatic urothelial carcinoma, treated at Memorial Sloan Kettering on a trial protocol, was included. Peripheral blood mononuclear cells were collected pretreatment and during treatment, at between 1 and 8 total time points per patient. The Qiagen DNeasy Blood extraction kit was used to purify genomic DNA from total PBMCs and from tumor samples. PBMCs were collected pretreatment and during treatment, and were isolated and stored as previously described. Synthetic TCR analog templates were spiked into each PCR so that absolute template abundance could be estimated from read counts. The immunoSEQ assay was used to amplify TCRbeta CDR3 regions from genomic DNA with bias-controlled V and J gene primers. Rearranged TCRbeta segments were sequenced at approximately 20X coverage. Per the authors' processing: Clustering was used to correct sequencing errors, and CDR3s were annotated against IMGT to assign V, D and J genes. Only productive TCRbeta rearrangements were used in downstream analyses, excluding out-of-frame or stop-codon sequences. To compute clonality, Shannon entropy was normalized by the log of the number of unique productive sequences and then subtracted from one. Clones differing between time points or between blood and tumor were identified by Fisher's exact test with Benjamini-Hochberg correction at adjusted p below 0.01. TCRdb obtained this table from immuneACCESS and retained in-frame rearrangements with V and J assigned. These tables miss some clones; where compared with another copy, unresolved V genes account for less than half of the shortfall, and the remainder is unexplained. V and J calls and clone size are given by that table; D and trimming were obtained from the DNA. This sample has approximately 63,000 clones in its table, and roughly four fifths of those were observed once. The ten largest account for roughly 1.5% of the sample.

The paper's findings and limits, for the study overall: Small sample size (n of about 30) and many exploratory analyses mean the results are intended to be hypothesis-generating. At 3 weeks after the start of treatment, tumor-associated TCR clones in peripheral blood had expanded more in patients with durable benefit (n of about 22, p = 0.022). Improved progression-free and overall survival was associated with having pretreatment peripheral blood TCR clonality below the median.

Turning to this clone: It lacks a known antigen. Base qualities are not recorded, but no much larger clone differs from it by a single base.

This sequence uses TRBV6-1 and TRBJ1-4; TRBD1 matches 9 bases in the middle. The receptor was derived from a man between 65 and 85 years old with urothelial cancer. The material sequenced was PBMCs, taken around atezolizumab (anti-PD-L1) treatment. Here the CDR3 is given as CASSEALGQGTNEKLFF. Here is the DNA: TGTGCCAGCAGTGAAGCGCTAGGACAGGGGACTAATGAAAAACTGTTTTTT.